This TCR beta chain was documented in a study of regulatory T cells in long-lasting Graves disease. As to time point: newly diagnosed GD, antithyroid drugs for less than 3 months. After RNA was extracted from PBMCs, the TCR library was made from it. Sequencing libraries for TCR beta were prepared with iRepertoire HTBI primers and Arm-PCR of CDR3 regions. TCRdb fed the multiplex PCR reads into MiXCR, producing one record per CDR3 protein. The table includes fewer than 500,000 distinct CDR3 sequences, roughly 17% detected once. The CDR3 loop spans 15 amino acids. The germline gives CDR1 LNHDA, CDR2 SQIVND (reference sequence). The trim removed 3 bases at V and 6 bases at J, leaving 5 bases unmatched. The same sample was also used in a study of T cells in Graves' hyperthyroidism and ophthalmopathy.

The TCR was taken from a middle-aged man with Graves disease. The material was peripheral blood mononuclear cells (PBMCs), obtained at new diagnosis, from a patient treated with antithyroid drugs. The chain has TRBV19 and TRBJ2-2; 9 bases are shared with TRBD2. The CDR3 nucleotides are TGTGCCAGTAGTATGGTTAGCGGGAGATCCGGGGAGCTGTTTTTT. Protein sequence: CASSMVSGRSGELFF.